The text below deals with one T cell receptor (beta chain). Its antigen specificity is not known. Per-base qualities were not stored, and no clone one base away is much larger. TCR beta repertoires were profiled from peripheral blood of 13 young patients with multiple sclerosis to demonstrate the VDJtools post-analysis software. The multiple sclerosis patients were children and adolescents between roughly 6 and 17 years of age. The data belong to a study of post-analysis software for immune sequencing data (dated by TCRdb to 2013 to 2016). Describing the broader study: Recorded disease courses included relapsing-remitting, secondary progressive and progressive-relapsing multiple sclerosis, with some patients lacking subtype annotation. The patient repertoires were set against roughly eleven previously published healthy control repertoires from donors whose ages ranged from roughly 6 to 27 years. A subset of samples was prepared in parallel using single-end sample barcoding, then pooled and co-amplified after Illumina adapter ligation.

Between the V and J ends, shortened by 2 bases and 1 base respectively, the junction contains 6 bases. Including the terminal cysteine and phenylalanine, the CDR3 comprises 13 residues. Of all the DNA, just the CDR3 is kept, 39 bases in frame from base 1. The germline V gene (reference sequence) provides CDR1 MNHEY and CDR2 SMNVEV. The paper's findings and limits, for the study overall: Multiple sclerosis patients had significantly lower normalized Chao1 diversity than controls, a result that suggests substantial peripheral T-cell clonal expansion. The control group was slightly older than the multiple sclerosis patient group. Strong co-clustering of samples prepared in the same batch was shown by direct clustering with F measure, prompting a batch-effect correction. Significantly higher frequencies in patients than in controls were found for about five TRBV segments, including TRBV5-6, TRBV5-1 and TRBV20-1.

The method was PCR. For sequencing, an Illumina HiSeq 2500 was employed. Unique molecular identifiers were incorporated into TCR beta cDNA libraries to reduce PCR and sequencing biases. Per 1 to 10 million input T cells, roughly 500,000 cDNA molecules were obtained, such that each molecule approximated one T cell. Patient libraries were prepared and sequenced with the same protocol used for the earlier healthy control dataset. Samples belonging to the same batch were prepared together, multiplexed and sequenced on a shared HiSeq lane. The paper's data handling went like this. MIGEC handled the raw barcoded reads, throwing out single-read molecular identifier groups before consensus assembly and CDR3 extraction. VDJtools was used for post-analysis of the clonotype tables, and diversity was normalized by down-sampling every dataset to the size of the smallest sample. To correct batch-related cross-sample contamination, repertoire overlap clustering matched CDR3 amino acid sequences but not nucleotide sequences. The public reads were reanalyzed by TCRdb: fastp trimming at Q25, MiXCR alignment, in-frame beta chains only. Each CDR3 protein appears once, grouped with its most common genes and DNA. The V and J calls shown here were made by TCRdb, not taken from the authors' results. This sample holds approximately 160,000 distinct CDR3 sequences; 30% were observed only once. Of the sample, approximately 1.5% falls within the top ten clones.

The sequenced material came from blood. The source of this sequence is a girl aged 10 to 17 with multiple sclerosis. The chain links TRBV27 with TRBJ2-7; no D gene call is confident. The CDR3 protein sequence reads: CASSLTDSYEQYF. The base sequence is TGTGCCAGCAGTTTAACAGATTCCTACGAGCAGTACTTC.